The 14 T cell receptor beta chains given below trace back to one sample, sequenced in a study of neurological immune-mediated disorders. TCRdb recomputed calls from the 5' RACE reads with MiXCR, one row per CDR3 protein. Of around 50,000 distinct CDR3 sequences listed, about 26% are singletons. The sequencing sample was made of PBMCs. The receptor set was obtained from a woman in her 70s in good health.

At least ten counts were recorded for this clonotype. CDR3 in amino acids: CASSLVSGGARYEQYF. The CDR3 nucleotides read TGTGCCAGCAGCTTAGTGAGCGGAGGAGCGCGCTACGAGCAGTACTTC. The V and J genes are TRBV7-2 and TRBJ2-7; weak D call: TRBD2 (5 bases). Trimming removed 1 base at V and 3 bases at J, with 16 bases between. The CDR3 is 16 amino acids. Germline V gene data show CDR1 as SGHTA and CDR2 as FQGNSA.

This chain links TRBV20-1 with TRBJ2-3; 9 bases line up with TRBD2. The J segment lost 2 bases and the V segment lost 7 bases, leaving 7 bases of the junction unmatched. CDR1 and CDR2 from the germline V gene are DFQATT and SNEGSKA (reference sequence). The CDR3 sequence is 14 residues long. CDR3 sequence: CSVAKRGATDTQYF. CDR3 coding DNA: TGCAGTGTGGCAAAGCGGGGGGCCACAGATACGCAGTATTTT.

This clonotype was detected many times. CDR3 region: CASSLLAGPFFF. The CDR3 DNA is TGTGCCAGCAGCCTGTTAGCGGGCCCCTTCTTCTTC. J is TRBJ2-1 and V is TRBV3-1; 7 positions match TRBD2. CDR3 length: 12 residues. The trim removed 4 bases at V and 16 bases at J, leaving 10 bases unmatched. Germline V gene sequence: CDR1 LGHDT, CDR2 YNNKEL (reference sequence).

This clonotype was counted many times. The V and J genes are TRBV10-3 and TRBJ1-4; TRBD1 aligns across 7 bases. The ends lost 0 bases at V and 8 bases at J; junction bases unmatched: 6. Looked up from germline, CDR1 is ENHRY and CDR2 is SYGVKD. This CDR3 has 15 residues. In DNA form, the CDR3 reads TGTGCCATCAGTGAGTCGGTGGCAGGGGGAGAAAAACTGTTTTTT. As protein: CAISESVAGGEKLFF.

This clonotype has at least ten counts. The CDR3 is CASTSETGGSNEKLFF. The CDR3 DNA reads as TGCGCCAGCACCTCGGAGACAGGGGGATCTAATGAAAAACTGTTTTTT. The rearrangement links TRBV4-1 to TRBJ1-4, with 9 positions matching TRBD1. Germline V CDR1 and CDR2: MGHRA, YSYEKL. The CDR3 consists of 16 residues. V shed 7 bases, J shed 3 bases, and the junction held 9 bases outside the gene matches.

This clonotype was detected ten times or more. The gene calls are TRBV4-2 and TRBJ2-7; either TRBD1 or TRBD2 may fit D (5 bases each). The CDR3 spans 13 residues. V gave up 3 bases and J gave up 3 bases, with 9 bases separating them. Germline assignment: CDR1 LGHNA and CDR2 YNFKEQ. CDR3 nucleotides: TGTGCCAGCAGCCATCGGGGCAGCTACGAGCAGTACTTC. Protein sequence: CASSHRGSYEQYF.

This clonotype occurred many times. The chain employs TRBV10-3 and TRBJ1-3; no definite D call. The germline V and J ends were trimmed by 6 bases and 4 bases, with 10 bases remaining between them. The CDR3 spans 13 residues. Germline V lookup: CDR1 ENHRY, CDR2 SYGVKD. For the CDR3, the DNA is TGTGCCATCAGGGGCCAGGAAGGAAACACCATATATTTT. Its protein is CAIRGQEGNTIYF.

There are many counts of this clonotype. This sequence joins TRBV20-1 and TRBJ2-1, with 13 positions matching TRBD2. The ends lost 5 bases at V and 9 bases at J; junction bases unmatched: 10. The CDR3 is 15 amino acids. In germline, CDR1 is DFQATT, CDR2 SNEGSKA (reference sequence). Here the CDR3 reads CSAGTSGRGSGEQFF. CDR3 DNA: TGCAGTGCTGGTACTAGCGGGAGGGGGTCGGGTGAGCAGTTCTTC.

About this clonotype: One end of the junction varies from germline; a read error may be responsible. CDR3 in DNA: TGCAGTGCTAGAGGTCTAGCGGGAGCGAATGAGCACTTCTTC. Protein product: CSARGLAGANEHFF. The chain links TRBV20-1 to TRBJ2-1, with 10 nucleotides matching TRBD2. CDR1 and CDR2 (germline): DFQATT, SNEGSKA (reference sequence). CDR3 size: 14 residues.

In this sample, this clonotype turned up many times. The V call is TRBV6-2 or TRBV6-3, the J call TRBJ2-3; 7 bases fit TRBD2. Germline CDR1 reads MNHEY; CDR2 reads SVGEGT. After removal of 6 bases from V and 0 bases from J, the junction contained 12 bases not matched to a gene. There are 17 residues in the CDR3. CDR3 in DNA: TGTGCCAGCAGGGCACTTGCTAGCGGCACTAGCACAGATACGCAGTATTTT. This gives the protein CASRALASGTSTDTQYF.

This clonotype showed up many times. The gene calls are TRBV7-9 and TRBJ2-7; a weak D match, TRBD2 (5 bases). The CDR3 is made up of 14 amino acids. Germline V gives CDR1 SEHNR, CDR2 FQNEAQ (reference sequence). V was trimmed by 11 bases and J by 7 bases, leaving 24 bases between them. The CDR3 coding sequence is TGTGCCTCAGCATTACACGGGGAGTTTGAAGAGCAGTACTTC. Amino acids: CASALHGEFEEQYF. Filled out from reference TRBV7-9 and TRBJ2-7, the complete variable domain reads DTGVSQNPRHKITKRGQNVTFRCDPISEHNRLYWYRQTLGQGPEFLTYFQNEAQLEKSRLLSDRFSAERPKGSFSTLEIQRTEQGDSAMYLCASALHGEFEEQYFGPGTRLTVT.

Here the CDR3 reads CASSLTARRGDYEQYF. DNA of the CDR3: TGTGCCAGCAGCTTAACGGCCCGGAGAGGGGACTACGAGCAGTACTTC. The rearrangement uses TRBV7-6 and TRBJ2-7; tentatively, D is TRBD1 or TRBD2 (5 bases each). The CDR3 totals 16 residues. CDR1 is SGHVS and CDR2 is FNYEAQ in the germline V gene. V lost 2 bases and J lost 3, with 17 bases in between.

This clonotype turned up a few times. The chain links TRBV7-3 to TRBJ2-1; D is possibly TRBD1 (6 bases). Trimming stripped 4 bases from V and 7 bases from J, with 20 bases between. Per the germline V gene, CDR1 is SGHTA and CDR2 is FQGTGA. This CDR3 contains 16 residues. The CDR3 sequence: CASSSRGPGAGNEQFF. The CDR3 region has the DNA TGTGCCAGCAGCTCCCGAGGGCCAGGGGCCGGGAATGAGCAGTTCTTC.

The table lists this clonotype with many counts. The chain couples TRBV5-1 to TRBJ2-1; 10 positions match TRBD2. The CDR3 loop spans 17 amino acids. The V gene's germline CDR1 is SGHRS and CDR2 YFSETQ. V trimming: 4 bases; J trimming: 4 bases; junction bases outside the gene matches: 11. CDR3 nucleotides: TGCGCCAGCAGCCAAACCTCCCTTAGCGGGGGGTACAATGAGCAGTTCTTC. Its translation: CASSQTSLSGGYNEQFF.